This T cell receptor beta chain stems from a study of cytomegalovirus exposure and HLA in healthy donors. Overall study findings and caveats: Later analysis identified a missense DCLRE1C variant that was linked to TCR beta V- and J-gene trimming. Confirmation in vitro established that a few CMV-associated chains were specific for CMV antigens. CMV serostatus was the only immune exposure information that was available. An analysis that was carried out later associated 16,000 or so TCR beta sequences with HLA alleles at 0.05 false discovery rate.

In the PCR, 60 Vbeta and 13 Jbeta primers were used. Only in-frame clones appear in the TCRdb table, and some are missing; sequencing was by immunoSEQ multiplex PCR. This sample yields 150,000 to 200,000 clones, of which around 83% are seen a single time; roughly 4% belongs to the top ten. This clone has a single count. The antigen is undetermined. The TCR sequence derives from a man aged 50 or older in good health and CMV-seropositive. Sequenced material: PBMCs.

In DNA form, the CDR3 reads TGTGCCAGCAGTTTAACGGGGACCGGGGAGCTGTTTTTT. Encoded protein: CASSLTGTGELFF. V usage is TRBV27 and J usage is TRBJ2-2, with TRBD2 as a possible D gene (5 bases). The V gene's germline CDR1 is MNHEY and CDR2 SMNVEV (reference sequence). The CDR3 is 13 amino acids. Trimming removed 2 bases from V and 5 bases from J, with 6 bases in between.